This TCR beta chain was observed in a study of blood T cell repertoires in COVID-19. Study-level information: Both acute and convalescent COVID-19 samples were obtained from the United States, Italy and Spain.

Trimming shortened V by 7 bases and J by 6 bases, and 13 bases separated the two germline ends. Germline V gene sequence: CDR1 ENHRY, CDR2 SYGVKD. This CDR3 has 13 amino acids. Under the authors' procedure: Reference gene primer amplification gave estimated nucleated cell counts. The method was immunoSEQ multiplex PCR; TCRdb's version includes in-frame clones alone and lacks a portion of them. D and trimming come from the DNA, and the V and J calls and clone size come from that table. This sample has 350,000 to 400,000 clones; roughly 90% occur once, and the top ten carry around 3%. Individuals aged 18 to 89 years were recruited from fewer than 30 US areas. Symptom resolution, clearance, or two negative PCRs marked donors in Cohort 3 as recovered.

This sequence was found in a woman aged 30 to 39 who had recovered from COVID-19. The specimen was PBMCs or T cells enriched from blood (not recorded which). The rearrangement uses TRBV10-3 and TRBJ1-5, with D uncertain. CDR3 sequence (DNA): TGTGCCATCACCGGAAGCGCAAGTCAGCCCCAGCATTTT. Translated: CAITGSASQPQHF.